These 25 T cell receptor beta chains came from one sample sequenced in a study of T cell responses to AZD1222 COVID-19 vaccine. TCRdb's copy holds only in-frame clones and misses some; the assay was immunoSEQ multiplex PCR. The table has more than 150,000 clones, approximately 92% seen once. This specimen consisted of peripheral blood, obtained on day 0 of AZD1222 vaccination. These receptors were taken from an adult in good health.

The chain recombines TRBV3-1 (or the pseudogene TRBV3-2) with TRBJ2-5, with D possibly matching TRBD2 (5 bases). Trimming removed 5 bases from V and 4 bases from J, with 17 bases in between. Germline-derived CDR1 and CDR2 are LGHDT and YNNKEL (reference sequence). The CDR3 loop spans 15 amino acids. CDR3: CASSLGFRESETQYF. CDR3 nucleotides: TGTGCCAGCAGCTTAGGGTTTAGGGAGTCAGAGACCCAGTACTTC.

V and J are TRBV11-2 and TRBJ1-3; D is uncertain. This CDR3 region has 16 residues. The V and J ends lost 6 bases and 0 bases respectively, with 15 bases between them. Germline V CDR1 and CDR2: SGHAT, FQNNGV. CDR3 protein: CASRSNSAGSGNTIYF. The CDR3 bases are TGTGCCAGCAGATCCAACTCAGCTGGCTCTGGAAACACCATATATTTT.

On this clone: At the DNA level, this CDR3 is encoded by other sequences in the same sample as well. CDR3 amino acids: CASSTLRGTEAFF. DNA of the CDR3: TGTGCCAGTAGTACCTTAAGGGGAACTGAAGCTTTCTTT. The genes are TRBV19 and TRBJ1-1; possibly TRBD1 for D (5 bases). Germline-derived CDR1 and CDR2 are LNHDA and SQIVND (reference sequence). Deletions cut 4 bases from V and 5 bases from J, with 11 bases between. The CDR3 is made up of 13 amino acids.

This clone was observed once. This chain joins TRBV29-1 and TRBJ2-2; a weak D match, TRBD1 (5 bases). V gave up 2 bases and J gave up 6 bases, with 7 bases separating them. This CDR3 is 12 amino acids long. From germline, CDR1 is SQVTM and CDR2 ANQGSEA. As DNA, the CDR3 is TGCAGCGTTGAAAGGGGATCCGGGGAGCTGTTTTTT. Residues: CSVERGSGELFF.

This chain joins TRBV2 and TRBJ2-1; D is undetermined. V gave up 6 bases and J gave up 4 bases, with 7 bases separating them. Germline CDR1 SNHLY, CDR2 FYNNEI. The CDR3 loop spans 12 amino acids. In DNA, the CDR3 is TGTGCCAGCAGCGAACGTTACAATGAGCAGTTCTTC. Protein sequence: CASSERYNEQFF.

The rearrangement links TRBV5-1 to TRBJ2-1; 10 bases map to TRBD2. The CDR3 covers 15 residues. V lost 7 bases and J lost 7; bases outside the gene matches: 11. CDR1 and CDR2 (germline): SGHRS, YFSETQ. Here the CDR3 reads CASFLETSGTNEQFF. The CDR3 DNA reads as TGCGCCAGCTTCCTAGAAACTAGCGGGACAAATGAGCAGTTCTTC.

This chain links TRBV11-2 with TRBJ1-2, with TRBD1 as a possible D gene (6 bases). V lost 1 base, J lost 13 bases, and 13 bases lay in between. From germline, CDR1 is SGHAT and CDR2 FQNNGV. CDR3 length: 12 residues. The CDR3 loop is CASSLGGQDFTF. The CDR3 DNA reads TGTGCCAGCAGCTTAGGGGGGCAGGATTTCACCTTC.

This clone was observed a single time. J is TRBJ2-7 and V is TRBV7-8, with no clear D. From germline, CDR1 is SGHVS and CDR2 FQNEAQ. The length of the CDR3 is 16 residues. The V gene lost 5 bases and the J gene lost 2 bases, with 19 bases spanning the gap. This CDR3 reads CASSPHASFKAYEQYF. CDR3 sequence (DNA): TGTGCCAGCAGCCCTCACGCATCCTTCAAAGCCTACGAGCAGTACTTC.

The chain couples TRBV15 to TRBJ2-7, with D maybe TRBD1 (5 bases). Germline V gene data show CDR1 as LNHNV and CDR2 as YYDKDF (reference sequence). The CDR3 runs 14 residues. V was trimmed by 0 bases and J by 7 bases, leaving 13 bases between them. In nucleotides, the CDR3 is TGTGCCACCAGCAGAGATTACAGGCCGGAGGAGCAGTACTTC. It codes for CATSRDYRPEEQYF.

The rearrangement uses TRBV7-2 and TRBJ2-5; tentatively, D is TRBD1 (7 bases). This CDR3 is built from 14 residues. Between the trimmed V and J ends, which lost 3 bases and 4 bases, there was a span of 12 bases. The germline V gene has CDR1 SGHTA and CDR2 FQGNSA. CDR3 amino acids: CASSLARGAETQYF. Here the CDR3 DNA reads TGTGCCAGCAGCTTGGCCAGGGGGGCAGAGACCCAGTACTTC.

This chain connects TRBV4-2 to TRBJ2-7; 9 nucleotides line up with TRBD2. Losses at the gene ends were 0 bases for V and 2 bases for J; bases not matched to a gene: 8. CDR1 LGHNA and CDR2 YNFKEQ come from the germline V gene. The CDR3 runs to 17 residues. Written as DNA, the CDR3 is TGTGCCAGCAGCCAAGACAAGGGACTAGCAGTGACCTACGAGCAGTACTTC. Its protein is CASSQDKGLAVTYEQYF.

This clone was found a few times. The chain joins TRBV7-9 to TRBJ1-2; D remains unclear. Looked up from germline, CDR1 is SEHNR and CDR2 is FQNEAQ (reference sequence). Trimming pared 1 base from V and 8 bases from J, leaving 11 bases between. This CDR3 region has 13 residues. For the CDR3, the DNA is TGTGCCAGCAGCTTAGGAGTGGGCACCGGCTACACCTTC. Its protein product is CASSLGVGTGYTF.

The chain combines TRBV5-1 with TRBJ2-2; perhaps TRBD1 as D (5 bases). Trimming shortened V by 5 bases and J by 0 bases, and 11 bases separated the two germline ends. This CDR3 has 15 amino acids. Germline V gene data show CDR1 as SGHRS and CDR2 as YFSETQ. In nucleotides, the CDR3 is TGCGCCAGCAGTCAGGGTAACGCGAACACCGGGGAGCTGTTTTTT. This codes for CASSQGNANTGELFF.

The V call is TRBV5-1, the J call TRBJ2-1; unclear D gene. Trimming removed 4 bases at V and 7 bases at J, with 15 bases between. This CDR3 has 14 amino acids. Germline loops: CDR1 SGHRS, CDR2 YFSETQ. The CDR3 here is CASSRDNKRNEQFF. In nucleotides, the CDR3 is TGCGCCAGCAGCAGGGATAATAAACGGAATGAGCAGTTCTTC.

The CDR3 spells CASSPGHSDYGYTF. CDR3 DNA: TGTGCCAGCTCACCCGGACATTCCGACTATGGCTACACCTTC. The chain employs TRBV18 and TRBJ1-2, with D tentatively TRBD1 (5 bases). The length of the CDR3 is 14 residues. The germline CDR1 and CDR2 sequences are KGHSH and LQKENI. V was pared by 3 bases and J by 3 bases, with 11 bases between.

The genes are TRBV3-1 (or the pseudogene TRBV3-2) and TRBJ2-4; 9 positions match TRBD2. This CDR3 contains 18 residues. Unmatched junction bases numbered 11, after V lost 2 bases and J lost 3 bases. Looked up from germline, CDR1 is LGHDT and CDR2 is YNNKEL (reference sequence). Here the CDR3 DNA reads TGTGCCAGCAGCCAACCCGGGACTAGCTTCAGTGGCAAAAACATTCAGTACTTC. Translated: CASSQPGTSFSGKNIQYF.

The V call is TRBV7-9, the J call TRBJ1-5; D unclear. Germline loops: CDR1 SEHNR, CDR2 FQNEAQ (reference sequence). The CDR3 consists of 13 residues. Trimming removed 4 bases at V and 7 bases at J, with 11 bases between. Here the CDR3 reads CASSSGSGQPQHF. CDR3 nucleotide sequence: TGTGCCAGCAGCTCCGGAAGCGGGCAGCCCCAGCATTTT. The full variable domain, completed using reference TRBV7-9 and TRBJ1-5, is DTGVSQNPRHKITKRGQNVTFRCDPISEHNRLYWYRQTLGQGPEFLTYFQNEAQLEKSRLLSDRFSAERPKGSFSTLEIQRTEQGDSAMYLCASSSGSGQPQHFGDGTRLSIL.

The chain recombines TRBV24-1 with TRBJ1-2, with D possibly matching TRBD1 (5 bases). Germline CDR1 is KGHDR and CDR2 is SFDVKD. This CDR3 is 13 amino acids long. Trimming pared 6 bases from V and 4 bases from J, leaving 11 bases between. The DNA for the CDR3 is TGTGCCACCAGTTTAGGGGTCTCCTATGGCTACACCTTC. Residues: CATSLGVSYGYTF.

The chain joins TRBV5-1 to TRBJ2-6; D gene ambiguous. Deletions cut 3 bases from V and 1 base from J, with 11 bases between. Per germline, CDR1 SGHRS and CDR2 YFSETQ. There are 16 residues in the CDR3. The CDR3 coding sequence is TGCGCCAGCAGCTCACTACAGCCGTCTGGGGCCAACGTCCTGACTTTC. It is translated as CASSSLQPSGANVLTF.

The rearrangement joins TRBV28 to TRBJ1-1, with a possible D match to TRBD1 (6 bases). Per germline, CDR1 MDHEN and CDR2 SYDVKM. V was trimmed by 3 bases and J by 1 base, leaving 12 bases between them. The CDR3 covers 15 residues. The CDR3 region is CASSLGAGGNTEAFF. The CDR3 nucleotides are TGTGCCAGCAGTTTGGGGGCCGGGGGGAACACTGAAGCTTTCTTT.

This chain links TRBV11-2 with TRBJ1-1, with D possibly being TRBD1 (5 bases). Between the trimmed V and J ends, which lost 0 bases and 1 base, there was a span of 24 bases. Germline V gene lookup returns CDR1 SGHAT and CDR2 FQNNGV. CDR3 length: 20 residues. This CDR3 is CASSLEQYEWDASGNTEAFF. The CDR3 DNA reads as TGTGCCAGCAGCTTAGAACAGTACGAGTGGGACGCCAGTGGGAACACTGAAGCTTTCTTT.

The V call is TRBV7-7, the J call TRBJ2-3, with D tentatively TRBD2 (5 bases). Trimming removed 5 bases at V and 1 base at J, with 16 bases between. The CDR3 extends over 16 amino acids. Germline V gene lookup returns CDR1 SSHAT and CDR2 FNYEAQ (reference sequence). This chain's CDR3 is CASSPGGGDRTDTQYF. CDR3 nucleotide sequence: TGTGCCAGCAGCCCCGGAGGCGGAGACCGCACAGATACGCAGTATTTT.

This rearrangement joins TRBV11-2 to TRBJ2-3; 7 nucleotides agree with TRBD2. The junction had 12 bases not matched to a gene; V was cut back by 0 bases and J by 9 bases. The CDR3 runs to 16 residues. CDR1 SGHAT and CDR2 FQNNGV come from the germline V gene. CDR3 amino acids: CASSLESLGLFDTQYF. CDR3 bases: TGTGCCAGCAGCTTAGAATCGTTGGGACTATTTGACACGCAGTATTTT.

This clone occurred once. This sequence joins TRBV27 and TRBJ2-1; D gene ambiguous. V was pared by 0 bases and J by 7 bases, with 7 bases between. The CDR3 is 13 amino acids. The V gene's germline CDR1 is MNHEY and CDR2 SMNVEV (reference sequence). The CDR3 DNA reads TGTGCCAGCAGTTTATCAATCGGGAATGAGCAGTTCTTC. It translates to CASSLSIGNEQFF.

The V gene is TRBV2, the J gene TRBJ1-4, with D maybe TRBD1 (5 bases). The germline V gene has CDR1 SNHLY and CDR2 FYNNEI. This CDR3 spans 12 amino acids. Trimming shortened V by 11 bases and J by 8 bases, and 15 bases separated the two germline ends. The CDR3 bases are TGTGCCGGGACGGAGGGGTTGGAAAAACTGTTTTTT. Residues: CAGTEGLEKLFF.